This T cell receptor (beta chain) was obtained from a study of blood T cell repertoires in COVID-19 (TCRdb year 2020). Broadly, across the study: The collaborator samples originated in the United States, Italy and Spain and spanned the acute and convalescent phases of COVID-19. The prospective study material was composed of cDNA or gDNA derived from T cells, B-cell-depleted T cells, or PBMCs. Deeply sampled blood TCRbeta repertoires from subjects exposed to, actively infected with, or recovered from COVID-19 were included in the dataset. A freely available public database, intended as a resource for researchers studying the immune response to SARS-CoV-2, is where the repertoires were released. Samples came from the ongoing ImmuneRACE study (first 160 participants) plus 1,254 subjects from 6 global collaborators. Sample metadata almost always included a de-identified subject ID, COVID-19 status, age in years and sex. HLA class I and class II types, where available, came from metadata supplied by the sample provider rather than from assay-based typing. Study-level results and caveats: The amount of clinical and demographic metadata varied by source and participant and was provided uncurated.

Enrolling through a virtual design, the prospective study's participants ranged in age from roughly 18 to 89 years and lived across approximately 25 United States geographic areas. Cohort assignment in the prospective study relied on participant-reported clinical history from a screening survey and a study questionnaire. For ImmuneRACE Cohort 3, a participant was defined as recovered based on two consecutive negative NP/OP PCR tests, clearance by a healthcare professional, or resolution of symptoms. Each participant in the prospective study had whole blood, serum and a nasopharyngeal or oropharyngeal swab collected by mobile phlebotomists. Over a roughly two-month period, participants in the prospective study had the option of providing additional blood draws and questionnaires. Blood samples from the prospective study were shipped frozen or at room temperature prior to DNA extraction. Note on this clone: Its antigen is unknown. No much larger clone exists at a distance of one base, and base qualities are not known.

Compared with germline, V lacks 4 bases and J lacks 4 bases; bases without a gene match: 7. Based on the germline V gene, the CDR1 and CDR2 sequences are SGHVS and FNYEAQ. The CDR3 runs 16 residues from the cysteine to the phenylalanine. The CDR3 DNA has 48 bases and is translated from base 1. TCRbeta CDR3 regions were amplified from genomic DNA using the immunoSEQ Assay, a bias-controlled multiplex PCR. In the authors' own workflow: The number of nucleated cells in each sample was estimated by amplification of reference gene primers within the assay. Sequence reads were collapsed and filtered to measure the absolute abundance of every unique TCRbeta CDR3 rearrangement. Productive Simpson clonality was computed per sample as the square root of Simpson's diversity index over productive rearrangements. Imported from immuneACCESS, the table was reduced by TCRdb to in-frame sequences with V and J called. These copies leave out some clones; in studies compared against another copy, an unresolved V gene accounts for under half, and the cause of the remainder is not known. From that table come the V and J calls and clone size; the DNA was used to work out D and trimming. The sample table lists some 490,000 clones, about nine tenths of them with a count of one. The top ten constitute 6.5% to 8.5% of the sample.

The chain is assembled from TRBV7-6 and TRBJ2-2; the junction holds 9 bases that match TRBD1. Sequencing was performed on PBMCs or T cells enriched from blood (not recorded which). This clonotype was obtained from a woman aged 55-70 years who had recovered from COVID-19. CDR3 reads: CASSSPRQGGTGELFF. The nucleotides are TGTGCCAGCAGCTCCCCCCGACAGGGGGGCACCGGGGAGCTGTTTTTT.